This T cell receptor (beta chain) came from a study of human T cells and chemical hapten exposure. This clonotype was detected a few times. The CDR3 sequence is 15 residues long. Trimming removed 5 bases from V and 0 bases from J, with 14 bases in between. Germline lookup yields CDR1 DFQATT and CDR2 SNEGSKA (reference sequence). Each cDNA molecule in the library carried unique molecular identifiers. As processed by the authors: TCRs per sample had a median of approximately 96,000 and ranged from roughly 20,000 to 700,000. TCRdb reprocessed the 5' RACE reads via MiXCR and lists one record per CDR3 protein. These V and J calls originate from TCRdb's pipeline instead of the authors' own analysis. The table has under 85,000 distinct CDR3 sequences, roughly 8% seen once; the top ten hold about 2.2%. The total RNA was obtained from whole blood that was not fractionated.

This TCR was recovered from a male donor in good health. This chain uses TRBV20-1 with TRBJ1-3; D remains ambiguous. The CDR3 protein is CSARTQSLSGNTIYF. The CDR3 DNA is TGCAGTGCTCGTACACAGTCCCTCTCTGGAAACACCATATATTTT.